The present T cell receptor beta chain was sequenced within a study of PD-L1 blockade in urothelial cancer. In the study overall: Blood-derived samples held a median around 140,000 T cells.

There were between 1 and 8 samples from each patient, taken pretreatment and on-treatment. Points on this clone: As yet, its antigen is unknown.

Libraries were prepared by immunoSEQ multiplex PCR; TCRdb keeps only in-frame clonotypes and omits some of them. Among about 55,000 clones listed, 70% to 85% were seen once. CDR1 MNHEY and CDR2 SMNVEV come from the germline V gene (reference sequence). After removal of 5 bases from V and 5 bases from J, the junction contained 5 bases not matched to a gene. This CDR3 region has 15 residues. Study observations and caveats: The study found that durable-benefit patients expanded tumor-associated blood clones more at 3 weeks. Better survival was predicted by below-median pretreatment blood TCR clonality.

This chain links TRBV27 with TRBJ2-2; 10 bases fit TRBD2. The receptor was isolated from a man between 65 and 85 years old with urothelial cancer. Sample: PBMCs, taken around atezolizumab (anti-PD-L1) treatment. Here the CDR3 reads CASSPLAGVTGELFF. The CDR3 nucleotides are TGTGCCAGCAGTCCTCTAGCGGGAGTAACCGGGGAGCTGTTTTTT.